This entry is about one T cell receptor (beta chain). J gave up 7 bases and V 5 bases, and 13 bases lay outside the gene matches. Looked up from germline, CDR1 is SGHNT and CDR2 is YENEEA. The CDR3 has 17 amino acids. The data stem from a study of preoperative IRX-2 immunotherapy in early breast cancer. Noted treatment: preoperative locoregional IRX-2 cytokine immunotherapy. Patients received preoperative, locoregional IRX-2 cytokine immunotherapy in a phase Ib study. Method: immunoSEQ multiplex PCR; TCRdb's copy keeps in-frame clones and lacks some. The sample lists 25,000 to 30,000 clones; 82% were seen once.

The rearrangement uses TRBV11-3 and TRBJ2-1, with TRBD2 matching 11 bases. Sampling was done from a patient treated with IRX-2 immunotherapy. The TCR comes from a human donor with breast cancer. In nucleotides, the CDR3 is TGTGCCAGCAGCCAAGGTCTGGTAGCGGGAGGGATTAATGAGCAGTTCTTC. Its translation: CASSQGLVAGGINEQFF.